Listed below are T cell receptor beta chains from one sample, sequenced in a study of identifying expanded T cells in peripheral blood. Some clones are missing from TCRdb's copy, which holds only in-frame ones; the method was immunoSEQ multiplex PCR. The profile covers around 50,000 clones, with roughly nine tenths appearing a single time and about 3.7% taken by the ten largest. Sequencing was carried out using blood. The receptors originated from a person between 18 and 75 years old in good health. Both conserved end residues are part of each CDR3. The D gene is left open where the match is weak. Only part of the rows carry a size: once, few, many, or a class if the clone is expanded.

j_call | v_call | clone_size | d_call | cdr3_aa | cdr3_nt
TRBJ1-2 | TRBV5-5 | - | - | CASSLVWDREVYTF | TGTGCCAGCAGCTTGGTCTGGGACCGAGAAGTCTACACCTTC
TRBJ1-2 | TRBV10-2 | once | - | CASSGGGGYTF | TGCGCCAGCAGTGGCGGGGGCGGCTACACCTTC
TRBJ2-1 | TRBV7-2 | - | - | CASSLEPGGYRQFF | TGTGCCAGCAGCTTAGAACCAGGTGGCTACAGGCAGTTCTTC
TRBJ2-7 | TRBV4-3 | - | - | CASSQDRSRQALSYEQYF | TGCGCCAGCAGCCAAGATCGATCGAGGCAGGCCCTCTCCTACGAGCAGTACTTC
TRBJ2-7 | TRBV5-1 | - | TRBD2 | CASSWELAAYEQYF | TGCGCCAGCAGCTGGGAACTAGCGGCCTACGAGCAGTACTTC
TRBJ2-7 | TRBV11-2 | once | TRBD2 | CASSLGPAGVPEQYF | TGTGCCAGCAGCTTAGGCCCAGCGGGAGTTCCCGAGCAGTACTTC
TRBJ2-4 | TRBV19 | few | TRBD1 | CASSIAQGAGNIQYF | TGTGCCAGTAGTATCGCCCAGGGGGCAGGAAACATTCAGTACTTC
TRBJ2-4 | TRBV10-2 | - | - | CASREPWWVIQYF | TGCGCCAGCAGGGAGCCCTGGTGGGTTATTCAGTACTTC
TRBJ1-1 | TRBV27 | once | - | CASKTPNTEAFF | TGTGCCAGCAAAACACCGAACACTGAAGCTTTCTTT
TRBJ2-7 | TRBV4-3 | - | - | CASSQAVGVTYEQYF | TGCGCCAGCAGCCAAGCGGTCGGAGTCACCTACGAGCAGTACTTC
TRBJ1-5 | TRBV7-2 | - | TRBD1 | CASSLGRGTAMNQPQHF | TGTGCCAGCAGCTTAGGTAGGGGGACAGCCATGAATCAGCCCCAGCATTTT
TRBJ2-2 | TRBV2 | - | - | CASQRNSNTGELFF | TGTGCCAGCCAGAGGAACTCGAACACCGGGGAGCTGTTTTTT
TRBJ1-2 | TRBV5-1 | - | - | CASSLAPTNYGYTF | TGCGCCAGCAGCTTGGCACCTACAAACTATGGCTACACCTTC
TRBJ2-7 | TRBV29-1 | - | - | CSVEVGPYEQYF | TGCAGCGTTGAAGTAGGACCCTACGAGCAGTACTTC
TRBJ2-2 | TRBV19 | few | - | CASSISRNTGELFF | TGTGCCAGTAGTATATCCAGGAACACCGGGGAGCTGTTTTTT
TRBJ2-1 | TRBV7-2 | - | TRBD2 | CASSQPGLADNEQFF | TGTGCCAGCAGCCAGCCGGGACTAGCGGACAATGAGCAGTTCTTC
TRBJ2-7 | TRBV14 | - | - | CASSHAMVGPPGYEQYF | TGTGCCAGCAGCCACGCGATGGTGGGACCCCCGGGCTACGAGCAGTACTTC
TRBJ2-7 | TRBV10-2 | once | - | CASSGGNGGKYF | TGCGCCAGCAGTGGTGGTAACGGGGGAAAGTACTTC
TRBJ2-1 | TRBV28 | - | - | CASSFGPNEQFF | TGTGCCAGCAGTTTTGGGCCAAATGAGCAGTTCTTC
TRBJ2-3 | TRBV7-2 | - | TRBD1 | CASSSMTGVVTDTQYF | TGTGCCAGCAGCTCCATGACAGGGGTAGTCACAGATACGCAGTATTTT
TRBJ1-6 | TRBV30 | once | TRBD1 | CAWRGGTGGYSPLHF | TGTGCCTGGAGAGGAGGGACAGGGGGCTATTCACCCCTCCACTTT
TRBJ2-2 | TRBV12-5 | - | - | CASGPREGVGGELFF | TGTGCTAGTGGTCCCCGAGAGGGAGTGGGAGGGGAGCTGTTTTTT
TRBJ1-3 | TRBV7-9 | - | TRBD1 | CASSGTGEFKGSGNTIYF | TGTGCCAGCAGCGGGACAGGGGAATTTAAAGGCTCTGGAAACACCATATATTTT
TRBJ2-7 | TRBV7-2 | - | TRBD1 | CASSARTGNTAYEQYF | TGTGCCAGCAGCGCCAGGACAGGGAATACTGCCTACGAGCAGTACTTC
TRBJ2-7 | TRBV10-1 | once | TRBD1 | CASSPRTGEMGEQYF | TGCGCCAGCAGTCCTAGGACAGGTGAGATGGGGGAGCAGTACTTC
TRBJ2-1 | TRBV4-3 | - | TRBD1 | CASSLDRVNNEQFF | TGCGCCAGCAGCCTAGACAGGGTCAACAATGAGCAGTTCTTC
TRBJ2-7 | TRBV15 | once | TRBD1 | CATSRDRAGGYEQYF | TGTGCCACCAGCAGAGATAGGGCAGGGGGATACGAGCAGTACTTC
TRBJ1-5 | TRBV5-1 | - | TRBD1 | CASSLGTGGQPQHF | TGCGCCAGCAGCTTGGGGACAGGGGGGCAGCCCCAGCATTTT
TRBJ2-7 | TRBV5-5 | - | TRBD1 | CASSWSGTGLYEQYF | TGTGCCAGCAGCTGGTCCGGGACAGGGCTTTACGAGCAGTACTTC
TRBJ2-5 | TRBV7-2 | - | TRBD1 | CASSPTPTGGEETQYF | TGTGCCAGCAGCCCCACCCCCACAGGGGGCGAAGAGACCCAGTACTTC
TRBJ1-3 | TRBV9 | - | - | CASSPQVHSGNTIYF | TGTGCCAGCAGCCCACAGGTCCACTCTGGAAACACCATATATTTT
TRBJ2-1 | TRBV11-3 | - | - | CASSFTSYNEQFF | TGTGCCAGCAGCTTCACATCCTACAATGAGCAGTTCTTC
TRBJ2-7 | TRBV4-3 | - | - | CASSQDRDFRTYF | TGCGCCAGCAGCCAAGATCGGGACTTCCGGACGTACTTC
TRBJ1-6 | TRBV19 | - | - | CASSDNAQGVGALHF | TGTGCCAGTAGCGATAATGCACAGGGTGTCGGAGCCCTCCACTTT
TRBJ1-2 | TRBV19 | - | - | CASSTSARERGYTF | TGTGCCAGTAGTACTTCCGCCAGGGAGAGGGGCTACACCTTC
TRBJ1-1 | TRBV18 | - | - | CASSSNGGHTEAFF | TGTGCCAGCTCATCGAATGGGGGGCACACTGAAGCTTTCTTT
TRBJ2-5 | TRBV5-6 | once | - | CASSLGTNWGETQYF | TGTGCCAGCAGCTTGGGGACTAACTGGGGGGAGACCCAGTACTTC
TRBJ1-2 | TRBV28 | - | - | CASSPTGHGYTF | TGTGCCAGCAGTCCGACAGGCCATGGCTACACCTTC
TRBJ2-3 | TRBV5-1 | - | - | CASSQSTDTQYF | TGCGCCAGCAGCCAAAGCACAGATACGCAGTATTTT
TRBJ2-5 | TRBV25-1 | - | - | CASSERGPVEETQYF | TGTGCCAGCAGTGAGCGGGGGCCGGTAGAAGAGACCCAGTACTTC
TRBJ1-6 | TRBV5-1 | - | TRBD1 | CASSYLPGQGNSPLHF | TGCGCCAGCAGCTACTTGCCGGGACAGGGTAATTCACCCCTCCACTTT
TRBJ1-2 | TRBV4-2 | once | - | CASSQDSAGTNYGYTF | TGTGCCAGCAGCCAAGATTCCGCAGGTACTAACTATGGCTACACCTTC
TRBJ2-7 | TRBV28 | - | TRBD1 | CASSSLDRAYEQYF | TGTGCCAGCAGTTCCCTGGACAGGGCCTACGAGCAGTACTTC
TRBJ1-1 | TRBV2 | - | - | CASSIQGMNTEAFF | TGTGCCAGCAGTATACAGGGAATGAACACTGAAGCTTTCTTT
TRBJ2-2 | TRBV11-2 | - | - | CASSFVAGELFF | TGTGCCAGCAGCTTTGTGGCCGGGGAGCTGTTTTTT
TRBJ2-1 | TRBV7-2 | - | - | CASQRVWGDNEQFF | TGTGCCAGCCAGCGAGTTTGGGGGGACAATGAGCAGTTCTTC
TRBJ1-5 | TRBV5-6 | - | - | CASSPGPDQPQHF | TGTGCCAGCAGCCCAGGGCCGGATCAGCCCCAGCATTTT
TRBJ2-3 | TRBV5-1 | - | - | CASSLADTQYF | TGCGCCAGCAGCTTGGCAGATACGCAGTATTTT
TRBJ2-7 | TRBV2 | - | TRBD1 | CASSSGTVPYEQYF | TGTGCCAGCAGCTCCGGGACAGTACCCTACGAGCAGTACTTC
TRBJ1-1 | TRBV28 | - | - | CASGQSGENTEAFF | TGTGCCTCCGGACAGAGCGGGGAGAACACTGAAGCTTTCTTT
TRBJ1-1 | TRBV6-1 | - | - | CASCRVIHTEAFF | TGTGCCAGCTGTCGGGTCATCCACACTGAAGCTTTCTTT
TRBJ2-7 | TRBV2 | - | - | CASSVVSYEQYF | TGTGCCAGCAGTGTAGTTTCCTACGAGCAGTACTTC
TRBJ1-6 | TRBV25-1 | - | - | CASSSPKGHPKNSPLHF | TGTGCCAGCAGTAGCCCAAAGGGACACCCGAAGAATTCACCCCTCCACTTT